This T cell receptor beta chain was recovered during a study of a mutant IDH1 vaccine in newly diagnosed glioma. Turning to the study itself: Males made up 62.5% and females roughly 40% of treated patients, whose mean age was roughly 40 years. The study, taken as a whole, reports: Pseudoprogression appeared unlinked to shifts in leading peripheral T cell clonotypes.

The CDR3 spans 14 residues. With 4 bases removed from V and 4 bases from J, the gap between germline ends came to 14 bases. The germline V gene encodes CDR1 SGHKS and CDR2 YYEKEE (reference sequence). Time point defined: week 5, during vaccination. Vaccine doses each comprised 300 ug of mutant IDH1 20-mer peptide, with topical imiquimod. The repertoire was sequenced with immunoSEQ multiplex PCR; TCRdb's copy has only in-frame clones and lacks some. The table has about 36,000 clones, roughly 79% seen once. On this clone itself: Its antigen is undetermined.

The rearrangement links TRBV5-5 to TRBJ1-1; the D gene is possibly TRBD1 (5 bases). The sample here was PBMCs, taken from a glioma patient whose treatment included an IDH1 peptide vaccine. This receptor was identified in a man in his forties or fifties with glioma. This CDR3 reads CASSVGTLATEAFF. CDR3 in DNA: TGTGCCAGCAGCGTCGGGACCCTAGCCACTGAAGCTTTCTTT.